This entry lists 8 T cell receptor beta chains sequenced from one sample in a study of blood T cell repertoires in COVID-19. The repertoire was sequenced with immunoSEQ multiplex PCR; TCRdb's copy has only in-frame clones and lacks some. Of about 120,000 clones in the sample, around 86% were seen once. The specimen sequenced was peripheral blood. The receptors here all came from a woman in her sixties or seventies with acute or convalescent COVID-19.

The genes are TRBV13 and TRBJ1-1; D remains unclear. Germline values: CDR1 PRHDT, CDR2 FYEKMQ (reference sequence). This CDR3 is built from 12 residues. With 0 bases removed from V and 5 bases from J, the gap between germline ends came to 4 bases. Here the CDR3 reads CASSLGVTEAFF. DNA of the CDR3: TGTGCCAGCAGCTTAGGTGTAACTGAAGCTTTCTTT.

This chain connects TRBV3-1 (or the pseudogene TRBV3-2) to TRBJ1-6; a possible D gene is TRBD1 (6 bases). V lost 1 base to trimming and J lost 10 bases, with 11 bases between them. Germline CDR1 LGHDT, CDR2 YNNKEL (reference sequence). This CDR3 is 14 amino acids long. As DNA, the CDR3 is TGTGCCAGCAGCCAAGGGCAGGGGAGATCACCCCTCCACTTT. This sequence encodes CASSQGQGRSPLHF.

The chain links TRBV2 to TRBJ2-7; 9 bases are a match to TRBD1. The ends lost 5 bases at V and 1 base at J; junction bases unmatched: 12. This CDR3 is built from 17 residues. Germline CDR1 reads SNHLY; CDR2 reads FYNNEI. Here the CDR3 reads CASSRPKQGANSYEQYF. CDR3 DNA sequence: TGTGCCAGCAGTCGACCTAAACAGGGGGCTAATTCCTACGAGCAGTACTTC. Drawing the rest from reference TRBV2 and TRBJ2-7, the complete variable domain is EPEVTQTPSHQVTQMGQEVILRCVPISNHLYFYWYRQILGQKVEFLVSFYNNEISEKSEIFDDQFSVERPDGSNFTLKIRSTKLEDSAMYFCASSRPKQGANSYEQYFGPGTRLTVT.

The V and J genes are TRBV5-6 and TRBJ2-5, with D perhaps TRBD1 (7 bases). The germline V and J ends were trimmed by 2 bases and 1 base, with 18 bases remaining between them. CDR1 is SGHDT and CDR2 is YYEEEE in the germline V gene. CDR3 length equals 17 residues. The CDR3 DNA sequence: TGTGCCAGCAGCTTAAAGGGGGGACAGTGGATCCAAGAGACCCAGTACTTC. This gives the protein CASSLKGGQWIQETQYF.

The chain couples TRBV5-4 to TRBJ2-5, with D possibly being TRBD2 (6 bases). V was pared by 1 base and J by 2 bases, with 9 bases between. Germline lookup yields CDR1 SGHNT and CDR2 YYREEE (reference sequence). The CDR3 is 14 residues long. The CDR3 DNA reads as TGTGCCAGCAGCTTGATGCGGGGACAAGAGACCCAGTACTTC. As protein: CASSLMRGQETQYF.

The V and J genes are TRBV5-4 and TRBJ2-7; 7 bases are a match to TRBD2. Per the germline V gene, CDR1 is SGHNT and CDR2 is YYREEE (reference sequence). After removal of 4 bases from V and 3 bases from J, the junction contained 7 bases not matched to a gene. The CDR3 has 14 amino acids. For the CDR3, the DNA is TGTGCCAGCAGCCCCAACCTAGCGGTCTACGAGCAGTACTTC. Its translation: CASSPNLAVYEQYF.

The chain joins TRBV10-1 to TRBJ2-5, with D tentatively TRBD2 (6 bases). CDR3 length: 13 residues. V was pared by 9 bases and J by 1 base, with 12 bases between. Looked up from germline, CDR1 is WNHNN and CDR2 is SYGVQD (reference sequence). CDR3 region: CARRTTSQETQYF. For the CDR3, the DNA is TGCGCCAGGCGGACTACCTCCCAAGAGACCCAGTACTTC.

The chain joins TRBV19 to TRBJ1-5; possible D gene TRBD1, 6 bases. Germline values: CDR1 LNHDA, CDR2 SQIVND (reference sequence). There are 16 residues in the CDR3. V lost 4 bases to trimming and J lost 3 bases, with 16 bases between them. CDR3 coding DNA: TGTGCCAGTAGTACAGGGGATTCTGCCCTCAATCAGCCCCAGCATTTT. It yields the protein CASSTGDSALNQPQHF. The full variable domain, completed using reference TRBV19 and TRBJ1-5, is DGGITQSPKYLFRKEGQNVTLSCEQNLNHDAMYWYRQDPGQGLRLIYYSQIVNDFQKGDIAEGYSVSREKKESFPLTVTSAQKNPTAFYLCASSTGDSALNQPQHFGDGTRLSIL.